This T cell receptor (beta chain) was sequenced in a study of patients and donors after allogeneic stem cell transplantation. TCRdb called the RT-PCR reads again in MiXCR, with one record for every CDR3 protein. The table includes about 960,000 distinct CDR3 sequences, roughly 18% detected once. The CDR3 has 17 amino acids. V shed 3 bases and J 4 bases; nucleotides not matched to a gene: 14. Germline CDR1 is SGHVS and CDR2 is FQNEAQ. This TCR was sampled from a human donor who was either an allogeneic HSCT recipient or a stem cell or donor lymphocyte infusion donor (not recorded which). It is not recorded whose cells these are; they may come from a transplant donor. V usage is TRBV7-8 and J usage is TRBJ1-1, with TRBD1 matching 7 bases. Sequencing was carried out using blood, either unsorted or a sorted T cell fraction (not recorded which). The CDR3 DNA is TGTGCCAGCAGCTTCCCTGGACTACAGGGGAGGGGCACTGAAGCTTTCTTT. This gives the protein CASSFPGLQGRGTEAFF.